This entry lists 4 T cell receptor beta chains sequenced from one sample in a study of blood T cells in healthy people across ages. PCR was performed a second time for about 7 to 11 cycles using a sample-barcoded 5' primer and a J-beta primer mix. Using its own MiXCR run on the 5' RACE reads, TCRdb lists one record per CDR3 protein. The sample comprises about 570,000 distinct CDR3 sequences, 27% of which are singletons, and about 18% rests with the top ten. The sample comprised blood. The receptors shown here come from a woman in her 70s in good health.

This clonotype was detected only a few times. This chain connects TRBV9 to TRBJ2-5; 9 bases are shared with TRBD1. This CDR3 contains 13 residues. Germline lookup yields CDR1 SGDLS and CDR2 YYNGEE. V was clipped by 2 bases and J by 5 bases; unmatched bases: 1. In DNA, the CDR3 is TGTGCCAGCAGCGTCGGACAGGGGGAGACCCAGTACTTC. This encodes CASSVGQGETQYF.

This clonotype was seen a handful of times. The chain employs TRBV6-2 or TRBV6-3 and TRBJ2-5; no clear D. CDR3 length equals 13 residues. V lost 3 bases and J lost 2, with 7 bases in between. Germline-derived CDR1 and CDR2 are MNHEY and SVGEGT. The CDR3 protein is CASSYQAQETQYF. The CDR3 nucleotides read TGTGCCAGCAGTTATCAAGCGCAAGAGACCCAGTACTTC.

This chain connects TRBV7-2 to TRBJ2-3; D is uncertain. Per the germline V gene, CDR1 is SGHTA and CDR2 is FQGNSA. V lost 5 bases, J lost 8 bases, and 11 bases lay in between. The CDR3 is made up of 12 amino acids. The CDR3 DNA is TGTGCCAGCAGCGTGGGATGGGTTACGCAGTATTTT. Its translation: CASSVGWVTQYF.

This clonotype was counted a few times. The junction departs from germline at one end; a sequencing error may be responsible. The chain links TRBV7-8 to TRBJ2-2; the D gene is possibly TRBD2 (6 bases). This CDR3 spans 16 amino acids. CDR1 SGHVS and CDR2 FQNEAQ come from the germline V gene. The CDR3 protein is CAGSPRGGQVTGELFF. CDR3 in DNA: TGTGCCGGCAGCCCCCGTGGAGGGCAGGTCACCGGGGAGCTGTTTTTT.